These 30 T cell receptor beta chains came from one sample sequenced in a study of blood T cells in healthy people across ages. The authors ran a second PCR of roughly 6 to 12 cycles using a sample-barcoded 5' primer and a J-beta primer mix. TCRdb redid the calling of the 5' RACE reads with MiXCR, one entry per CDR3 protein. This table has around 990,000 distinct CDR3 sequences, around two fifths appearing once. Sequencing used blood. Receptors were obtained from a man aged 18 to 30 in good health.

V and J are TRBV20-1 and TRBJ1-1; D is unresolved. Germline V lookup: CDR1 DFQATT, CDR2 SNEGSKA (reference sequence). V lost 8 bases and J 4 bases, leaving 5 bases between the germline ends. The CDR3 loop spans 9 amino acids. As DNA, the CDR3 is TGCAGTATGGGCACTGAAGCTTTCTTT. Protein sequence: CSMGTEAFF.

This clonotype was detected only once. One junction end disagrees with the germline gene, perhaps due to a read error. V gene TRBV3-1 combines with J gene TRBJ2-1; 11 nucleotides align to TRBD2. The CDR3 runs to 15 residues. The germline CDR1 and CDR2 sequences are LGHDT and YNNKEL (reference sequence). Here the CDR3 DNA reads TGTGCCAGCAGCGAAACTAGCGGGGGAGGCAACGAGCGGTTCTTC. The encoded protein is CASSETSGGGNERFF.

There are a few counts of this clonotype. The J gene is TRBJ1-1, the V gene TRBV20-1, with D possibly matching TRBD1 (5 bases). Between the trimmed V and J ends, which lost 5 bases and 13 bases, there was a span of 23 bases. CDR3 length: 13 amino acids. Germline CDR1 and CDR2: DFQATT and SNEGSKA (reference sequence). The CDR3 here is CSAALAGTLEGFF. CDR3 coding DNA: TGCAGTGCTGCCCTAGCTGGGACCCTCGAGGGTTTCTTT.

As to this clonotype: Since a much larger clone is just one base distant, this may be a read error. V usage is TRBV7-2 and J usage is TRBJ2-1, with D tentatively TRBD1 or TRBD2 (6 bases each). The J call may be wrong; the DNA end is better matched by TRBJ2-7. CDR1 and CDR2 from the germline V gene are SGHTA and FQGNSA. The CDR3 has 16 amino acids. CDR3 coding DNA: TGTGCCAGCAGCCTAACCAGGGGAGGCTCCTACAATGAGCAGTACTTC. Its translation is CASSLTRGGSYNEQYF.

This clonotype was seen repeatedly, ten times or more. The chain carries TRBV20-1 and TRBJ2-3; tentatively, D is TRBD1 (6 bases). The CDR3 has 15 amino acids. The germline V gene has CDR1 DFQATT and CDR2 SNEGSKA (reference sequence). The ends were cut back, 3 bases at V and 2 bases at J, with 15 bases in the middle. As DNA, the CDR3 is TGCAGTGCTAGTAAGGTAGACAGGACCACAGATACGCAGTATTTT. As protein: CSASKVDRTTDTQYF.

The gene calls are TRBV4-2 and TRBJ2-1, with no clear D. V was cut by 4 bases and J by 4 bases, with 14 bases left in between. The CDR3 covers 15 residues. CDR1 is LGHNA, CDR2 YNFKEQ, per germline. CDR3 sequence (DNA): TGTGCCAGCAGCCCCCAGAAAAGTCAATACAATGAGCAGTTCTTC. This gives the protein CASSPQKSQYNEQFF.

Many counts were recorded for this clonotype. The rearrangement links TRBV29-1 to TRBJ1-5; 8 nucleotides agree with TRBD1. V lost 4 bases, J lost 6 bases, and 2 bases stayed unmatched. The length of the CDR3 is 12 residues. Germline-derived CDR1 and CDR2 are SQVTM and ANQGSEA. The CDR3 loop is CSVAGGGQPQHF. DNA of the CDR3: TGCAGCGTTGCAGGGGGCGGTCAGCCCCAGCATTTT.

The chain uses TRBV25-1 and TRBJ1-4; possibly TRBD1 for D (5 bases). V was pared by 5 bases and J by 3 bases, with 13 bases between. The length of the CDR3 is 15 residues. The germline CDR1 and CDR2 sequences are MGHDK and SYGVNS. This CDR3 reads CASSTGISANEKLFF. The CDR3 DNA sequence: TGTGCCAGCAGTACAGGTATCTCGGCTAATGAAAAACTGTTTTTT.

CDR3 sequence: CAITYQGATEAFF. The CDR3 DNA sequence: TGTGCCATCACTTACCAGGGGGCCACTGAAGCTTTCTTT. The gene calls are TRBV10-3 and TRBJ1-1; 8 nucleotides agree with TRBD1. V lost 7 bases and J lost 4; bases outside the gene matches: 5. Germline CDR1 ENHRY, CDR2 SYGVKD. The length of the CDR3 is 13 residues.

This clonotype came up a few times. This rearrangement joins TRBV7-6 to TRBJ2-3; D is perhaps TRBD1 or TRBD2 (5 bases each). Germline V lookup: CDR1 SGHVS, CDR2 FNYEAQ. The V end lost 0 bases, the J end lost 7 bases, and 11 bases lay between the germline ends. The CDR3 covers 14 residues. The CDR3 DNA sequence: TGTGCCAGCAGCTTAGCGGGACCCCAGAATACGCAGTATTTT. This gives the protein CASSLAGPQNTQYF.

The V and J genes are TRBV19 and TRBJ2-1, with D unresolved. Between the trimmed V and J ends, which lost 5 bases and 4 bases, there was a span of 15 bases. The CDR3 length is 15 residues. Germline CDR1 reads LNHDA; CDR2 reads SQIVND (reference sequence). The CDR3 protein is CASSVGRRHYNEQFF. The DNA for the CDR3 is TGTGCCAGTAGTGTTGGCAGGAGACATTACAATGAGCAGTTCTTC.

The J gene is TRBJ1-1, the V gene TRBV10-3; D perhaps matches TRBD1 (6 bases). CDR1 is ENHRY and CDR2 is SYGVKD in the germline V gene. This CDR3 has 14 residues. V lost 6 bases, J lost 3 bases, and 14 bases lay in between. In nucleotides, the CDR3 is TGTGCCATCAGGCTGTCGGGGGCGGACACTGAAGCTTTCTTT. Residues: CAIRLSGADTEAFF.

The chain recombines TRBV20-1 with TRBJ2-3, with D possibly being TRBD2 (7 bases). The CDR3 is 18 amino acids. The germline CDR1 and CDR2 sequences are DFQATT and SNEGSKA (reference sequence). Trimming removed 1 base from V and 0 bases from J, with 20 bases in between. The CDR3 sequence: CSARVSTGGGASTDTQYF. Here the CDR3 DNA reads TGCAGTGCTAGAGTCAGTACTGGCGGGGGCGCTAGCACAGATACGCAGTATTTT.

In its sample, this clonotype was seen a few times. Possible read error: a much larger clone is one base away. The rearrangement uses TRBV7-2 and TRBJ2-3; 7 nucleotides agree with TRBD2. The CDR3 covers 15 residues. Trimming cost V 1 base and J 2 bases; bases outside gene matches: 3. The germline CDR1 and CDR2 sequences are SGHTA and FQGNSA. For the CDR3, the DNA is TGTGCCAGCAGCTTAGGGGCGGGGGTCACAGATACGCAGTATTTT. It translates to CASSLGAGVTDTQYF.

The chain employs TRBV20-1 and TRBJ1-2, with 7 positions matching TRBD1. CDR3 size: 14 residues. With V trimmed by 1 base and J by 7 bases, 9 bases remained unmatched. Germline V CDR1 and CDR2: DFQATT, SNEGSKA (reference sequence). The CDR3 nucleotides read TGCAGTGCTAGAGGTGACAGGGAGTTTGGTGGCTACACCTTC. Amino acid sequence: CSARGDREFGGYTF.

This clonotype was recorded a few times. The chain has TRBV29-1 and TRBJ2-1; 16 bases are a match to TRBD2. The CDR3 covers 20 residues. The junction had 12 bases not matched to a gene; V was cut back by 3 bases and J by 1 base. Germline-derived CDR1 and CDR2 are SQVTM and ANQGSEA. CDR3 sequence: CSVDGLSGLAGGGSYNEQFF. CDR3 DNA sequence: TGCAGCGTTGATGGCTTGTCGGGACTAGCGGGGGGGGGGTCCTACAATGAGCAGTTCTTC.

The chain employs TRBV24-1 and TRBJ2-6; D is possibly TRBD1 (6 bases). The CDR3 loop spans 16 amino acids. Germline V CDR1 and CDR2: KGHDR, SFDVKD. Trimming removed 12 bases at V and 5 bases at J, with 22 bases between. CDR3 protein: CAARNRVERRANVLTF. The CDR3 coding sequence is TGTGCCGCGCGAAACAGGGTTGAGCGTAGGGCCAACGTCCTGACTTTC.

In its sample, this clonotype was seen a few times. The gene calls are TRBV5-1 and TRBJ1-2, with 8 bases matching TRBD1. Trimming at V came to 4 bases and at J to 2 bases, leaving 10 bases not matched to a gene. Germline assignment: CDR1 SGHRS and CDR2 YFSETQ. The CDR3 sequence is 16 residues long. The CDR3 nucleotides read TGCGCCAGCAGCCCCTCCGGGACAGGTTTAAACTATGGCTACACCTTC. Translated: CASSPSGTGLNYGYTF.

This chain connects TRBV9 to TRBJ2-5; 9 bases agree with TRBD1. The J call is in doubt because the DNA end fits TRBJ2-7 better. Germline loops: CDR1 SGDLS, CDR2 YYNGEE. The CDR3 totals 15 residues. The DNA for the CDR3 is TGTGCCAGCAGCGTGGGACAGGGTTATTTGAACGAGCAGTACTTC. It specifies CASSVGQGYLNEQYF.

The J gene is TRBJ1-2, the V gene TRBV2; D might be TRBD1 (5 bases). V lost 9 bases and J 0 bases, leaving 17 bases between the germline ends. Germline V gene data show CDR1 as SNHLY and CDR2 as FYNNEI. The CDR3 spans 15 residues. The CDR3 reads CASTPRGKANYGYTF. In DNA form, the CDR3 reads TGTGCCAGTACCCCTCGGGGGAAGGCTAACTATGGCTACACCTTC.

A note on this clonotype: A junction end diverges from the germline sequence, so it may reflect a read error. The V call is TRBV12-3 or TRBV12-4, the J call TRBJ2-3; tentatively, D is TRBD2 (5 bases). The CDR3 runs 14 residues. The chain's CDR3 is CAGSPTGSPDTQYF. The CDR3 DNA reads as TGTGCCGGCAGCCCGACGGGATCTCCAGATACGCAGTATTTT.

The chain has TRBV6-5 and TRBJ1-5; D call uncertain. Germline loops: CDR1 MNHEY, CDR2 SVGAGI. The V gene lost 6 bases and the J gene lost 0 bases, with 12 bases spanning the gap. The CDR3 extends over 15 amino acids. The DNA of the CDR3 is TGTGCCAGCAGAATAGGACGGAATAGCAATCAGCCCCAGCATTTT. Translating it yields CASRIGRNSNQPQHF.

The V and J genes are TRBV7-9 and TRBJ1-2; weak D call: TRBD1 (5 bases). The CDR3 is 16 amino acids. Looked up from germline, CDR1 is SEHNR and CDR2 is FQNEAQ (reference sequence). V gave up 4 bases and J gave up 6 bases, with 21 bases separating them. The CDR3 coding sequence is TGTGCCAGCAGCTCTCTTAAGGGGACTCAATACGATGGCTACACCTTC. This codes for CASSSLKGTQYDGYTF.

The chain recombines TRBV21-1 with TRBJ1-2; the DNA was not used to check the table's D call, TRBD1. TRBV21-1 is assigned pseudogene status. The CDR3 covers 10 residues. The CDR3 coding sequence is TGTGCCCCTTTGAAGGGGTGCTACACCTTC. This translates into CAPLKGCYTF.

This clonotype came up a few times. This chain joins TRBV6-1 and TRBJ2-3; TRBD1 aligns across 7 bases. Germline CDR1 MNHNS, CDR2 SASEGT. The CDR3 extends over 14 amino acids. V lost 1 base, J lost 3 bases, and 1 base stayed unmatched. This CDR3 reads CASSEETGTDTQYF. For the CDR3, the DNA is TGTGCCAGCAGTGAAGAGACAGGGACAGATACGCAGTATTTT.

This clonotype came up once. This CDR3 reads CASSRGRDTMNTEAFF. The CDR3 DNA reads as TGTGCCAGCAGCCGAGGCCGGGACACAATGAACACTGAAGCTTTCTTT. The chain has TRBV7-2 and TRBJ1-1, with D tentatively TRBD1 (6 bases). V dropped 5 bases and J dropped 0 bases, with 16 bases sitting between them. The V gene's germline CDR1 is SGHTA and CDR2 FQGNSA. The CDR3 consists of 16 residues.

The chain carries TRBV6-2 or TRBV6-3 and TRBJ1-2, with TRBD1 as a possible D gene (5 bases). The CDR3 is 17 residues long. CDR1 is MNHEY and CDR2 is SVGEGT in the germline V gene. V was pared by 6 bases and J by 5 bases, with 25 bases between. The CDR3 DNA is TGTGCCAGCAGAACAAACCAAGGGACGGAAGTTTGGTATGGCTACACCTTC. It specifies CASRTNQGTEVWYGYTF.

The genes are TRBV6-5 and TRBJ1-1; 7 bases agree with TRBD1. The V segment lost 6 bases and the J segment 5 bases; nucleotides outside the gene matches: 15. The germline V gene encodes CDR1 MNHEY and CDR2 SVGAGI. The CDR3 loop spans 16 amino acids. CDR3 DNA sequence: TGTGCCAGCAGAGATACCGCGACAGGGCAAATAACTGAAGCTTTCTTT. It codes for CASRDTATGQITEAFF.

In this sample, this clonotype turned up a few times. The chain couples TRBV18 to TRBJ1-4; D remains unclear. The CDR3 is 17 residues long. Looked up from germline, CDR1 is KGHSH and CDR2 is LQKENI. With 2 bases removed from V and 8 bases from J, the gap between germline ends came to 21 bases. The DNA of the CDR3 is TGTGCCAGCTCACCATCGCCGGGAGCAAGGAAGGTGGAAAAACTGTTTTTT. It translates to CASSPSPGARKVEKLFF.

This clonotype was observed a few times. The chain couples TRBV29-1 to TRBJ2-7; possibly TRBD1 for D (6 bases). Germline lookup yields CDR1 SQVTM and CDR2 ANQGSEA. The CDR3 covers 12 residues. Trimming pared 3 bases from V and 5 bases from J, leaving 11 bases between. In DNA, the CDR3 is TGCAGCGTTGATCGCCAGGGGCACGAGCAGTACTTC. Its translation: CSVDRQGHEQYF.